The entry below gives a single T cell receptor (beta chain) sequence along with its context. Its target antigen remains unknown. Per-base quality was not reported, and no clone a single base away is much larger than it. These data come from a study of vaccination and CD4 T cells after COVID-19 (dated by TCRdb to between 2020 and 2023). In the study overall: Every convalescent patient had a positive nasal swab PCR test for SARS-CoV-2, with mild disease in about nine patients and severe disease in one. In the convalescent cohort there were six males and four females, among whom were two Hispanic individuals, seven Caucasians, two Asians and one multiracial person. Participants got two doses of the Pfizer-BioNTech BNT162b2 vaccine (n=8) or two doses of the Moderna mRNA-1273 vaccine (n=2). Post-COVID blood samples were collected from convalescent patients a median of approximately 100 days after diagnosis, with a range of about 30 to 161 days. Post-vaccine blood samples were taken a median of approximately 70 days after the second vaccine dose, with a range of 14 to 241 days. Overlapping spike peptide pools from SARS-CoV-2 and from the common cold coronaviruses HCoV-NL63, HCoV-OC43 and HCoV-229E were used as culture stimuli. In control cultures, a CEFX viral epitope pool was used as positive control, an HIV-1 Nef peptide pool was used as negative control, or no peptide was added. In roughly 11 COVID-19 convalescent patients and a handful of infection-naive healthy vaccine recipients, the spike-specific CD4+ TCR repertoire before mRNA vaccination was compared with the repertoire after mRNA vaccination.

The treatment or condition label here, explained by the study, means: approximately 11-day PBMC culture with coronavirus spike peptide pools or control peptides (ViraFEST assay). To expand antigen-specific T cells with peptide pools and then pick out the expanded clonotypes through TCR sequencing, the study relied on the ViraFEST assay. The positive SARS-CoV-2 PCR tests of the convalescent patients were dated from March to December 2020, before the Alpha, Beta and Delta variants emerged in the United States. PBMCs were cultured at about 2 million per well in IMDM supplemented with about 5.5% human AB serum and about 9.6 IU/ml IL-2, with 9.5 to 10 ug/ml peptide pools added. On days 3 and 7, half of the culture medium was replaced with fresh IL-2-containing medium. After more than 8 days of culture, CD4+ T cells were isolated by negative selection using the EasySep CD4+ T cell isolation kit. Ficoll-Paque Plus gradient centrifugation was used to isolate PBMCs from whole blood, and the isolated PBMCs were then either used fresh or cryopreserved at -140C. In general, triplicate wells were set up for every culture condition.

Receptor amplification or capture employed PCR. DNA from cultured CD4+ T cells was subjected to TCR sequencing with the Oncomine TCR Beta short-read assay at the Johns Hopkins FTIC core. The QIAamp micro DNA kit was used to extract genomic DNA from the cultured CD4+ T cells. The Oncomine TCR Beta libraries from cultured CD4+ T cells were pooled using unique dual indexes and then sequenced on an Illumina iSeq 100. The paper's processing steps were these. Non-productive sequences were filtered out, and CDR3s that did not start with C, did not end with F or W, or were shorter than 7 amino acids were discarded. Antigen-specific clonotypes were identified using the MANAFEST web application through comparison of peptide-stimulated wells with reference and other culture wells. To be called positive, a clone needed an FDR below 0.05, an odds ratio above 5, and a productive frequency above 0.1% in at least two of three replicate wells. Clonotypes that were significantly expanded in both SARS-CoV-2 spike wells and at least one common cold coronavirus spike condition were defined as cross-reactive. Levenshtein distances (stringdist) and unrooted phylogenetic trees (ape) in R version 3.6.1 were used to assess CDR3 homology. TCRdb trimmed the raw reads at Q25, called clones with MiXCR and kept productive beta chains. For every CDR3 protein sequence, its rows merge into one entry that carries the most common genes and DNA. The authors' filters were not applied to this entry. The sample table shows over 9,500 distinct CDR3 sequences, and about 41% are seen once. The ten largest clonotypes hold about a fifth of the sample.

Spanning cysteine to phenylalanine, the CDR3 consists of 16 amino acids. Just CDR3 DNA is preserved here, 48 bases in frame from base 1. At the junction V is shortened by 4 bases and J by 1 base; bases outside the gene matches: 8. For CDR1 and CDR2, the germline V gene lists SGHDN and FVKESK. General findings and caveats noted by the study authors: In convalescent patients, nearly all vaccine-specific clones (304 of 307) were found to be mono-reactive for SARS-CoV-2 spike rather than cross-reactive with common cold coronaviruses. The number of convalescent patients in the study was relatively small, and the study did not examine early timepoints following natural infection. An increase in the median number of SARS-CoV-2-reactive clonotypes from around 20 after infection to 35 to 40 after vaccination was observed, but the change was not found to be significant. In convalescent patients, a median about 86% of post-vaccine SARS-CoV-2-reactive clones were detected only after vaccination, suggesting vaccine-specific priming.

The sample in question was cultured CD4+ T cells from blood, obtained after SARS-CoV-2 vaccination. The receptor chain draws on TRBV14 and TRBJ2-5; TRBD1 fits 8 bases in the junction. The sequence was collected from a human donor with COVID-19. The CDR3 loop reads CASSLWTGISQETQYF. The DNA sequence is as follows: TGTGCCAGCAGCCTTTGGACAGGGATTTCCCAAGAGACCCAGTACTTC.